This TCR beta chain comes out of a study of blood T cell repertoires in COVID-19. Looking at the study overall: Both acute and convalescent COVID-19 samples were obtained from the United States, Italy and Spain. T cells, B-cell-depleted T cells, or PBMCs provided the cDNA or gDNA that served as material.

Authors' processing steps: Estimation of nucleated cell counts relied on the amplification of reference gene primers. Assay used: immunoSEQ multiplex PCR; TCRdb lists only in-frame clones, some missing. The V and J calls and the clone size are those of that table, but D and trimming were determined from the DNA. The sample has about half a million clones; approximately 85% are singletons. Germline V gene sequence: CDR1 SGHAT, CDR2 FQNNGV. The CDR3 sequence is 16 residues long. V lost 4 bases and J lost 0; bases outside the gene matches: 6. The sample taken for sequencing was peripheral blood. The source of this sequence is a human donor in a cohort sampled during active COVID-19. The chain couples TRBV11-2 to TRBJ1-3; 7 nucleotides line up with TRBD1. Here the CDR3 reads CASSSQGVYSGNTIYF. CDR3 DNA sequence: TGTGCCAGCAGCTCGCAGGGGGTTTACTCTGGAAACACCATATATTTT.